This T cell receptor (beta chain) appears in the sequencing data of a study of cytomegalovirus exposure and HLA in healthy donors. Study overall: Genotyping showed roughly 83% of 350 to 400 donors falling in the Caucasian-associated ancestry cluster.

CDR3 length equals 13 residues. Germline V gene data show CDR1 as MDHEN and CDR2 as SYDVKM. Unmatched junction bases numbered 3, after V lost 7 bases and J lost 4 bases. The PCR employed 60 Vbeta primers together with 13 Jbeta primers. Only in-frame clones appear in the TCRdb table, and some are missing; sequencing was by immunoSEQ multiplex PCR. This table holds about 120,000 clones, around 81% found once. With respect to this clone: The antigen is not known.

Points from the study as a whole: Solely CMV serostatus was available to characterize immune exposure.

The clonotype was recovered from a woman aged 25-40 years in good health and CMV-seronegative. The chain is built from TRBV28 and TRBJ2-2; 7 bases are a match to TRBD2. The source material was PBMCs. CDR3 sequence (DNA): TGTGCCAGCATTTCGGGAGGCACCGGGGAGCTGTTTTTT. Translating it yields CASISGGTGELFF.